The clone carrying this T cell receptor beta chain showed up many times. The sample originates from a study of T-cell memory formation after mild COVID-19. TCRdb analysed the 5' RACE reads with MiXCR anew, one entry per CDR3 protein. The sample includes under 300,000 distinct CDR3 sequences, 18% of them seen just once. In germline, CDR1 is MNHEY, CDR2 SMNVEV (reference sequence). The CDR3 loop spans 12 amino acids. V shed 3 bases and J shed 10 bases, with 10 bases lying between them. The chain is built from TRBV27 and TRBJ2-1; D not certain. The specimen was PBMCs or a T cell subset sorted from them (not recorded which). This receptor was obtained from a man younger than 35 who had mild COVID-19 (a few samples of this study predate the infection). Cell type and time point are not known. CDR3 in amino acids: CASSLGRGEQFF. CDR3 DNA: TGTGCCAGCAGTTTGGGTCGAGGCGAGCAGTTCTTC.